A single sample is the source of the 10 T cell receptor beta chains below, sequenced in a study of neurological immune-mediated disorders. Each CDR3 protein gets one entry after TCRdb re-called the 5' RACE reads with MiXCR. The table includes roughly 89,000 distinct CDR3 sequences, about 2.5% detected once. The material sequenced was PBMCs. The receptors derive from a woman aged 30 to 39 with multiple sclerosis.

This clonotype appeared many times. This chain uses TRBV9 with TRBJ1-4; D is unclear. Trimming left V 0 bases short and J 8 bases short, with 20 bases between. This CDR3 has 17 amino acids. In germline, CDR1 is SGDLS, CDR2 YYNGEE. The CDR3 region is CASSVEGLLGPEEKLFF. DNA for the CDR3: TGTGCCAGCAGCGTAGAAGGACTGTTGGGTCCTGAAGAAAAACTGTTTTTT.

This clonotype was seen at least ten times. This sequence joins TRBV6-5 and TRBJ2-5; TRBD1 matches at 8 bases. V was clipped by 7 bases and J by 2 bases; unmatched bases: 9. In germline, CDR1 is MNHEY, CDR2 SVGAGI. This CDR3 is 15 amino acids long. CDR3 region: CASTNTGGRQETQYF. The DNA of the CDR3 is TGTGCCAGCACTAATACAGGGGGGAGACAAGAGACCCAGTACTTC.

This clonotype was detected many times. This chain uses TRBV20-1 with TRBJ2-2; D remains ambiguous. Germline V gene data show CDR1 as DFQATT and CDR2 as SNEGSKA (reference sequence). V was cut by 4 bases and J by 3 bases, with 6 bases left in between. The CDR3 has 12 amino acids. Written as DNA, the CDR3 is TGCAGTGCTAAGAAGCACACCGGGGAGCTGTTTTTT. It yields the protein CSAKKHTGELFF.

Details on this clonotype: A clone one base away is much larger, so this may be a read error. The gene calls are TRBV20-1 and TRBJ1-3, with no clear D. CDR1 DFQATT and CDR2 SNEGSKA come from the germline V gene (reference sequence). This CDR3 has 13 amino acids. CDR3 amino acids: CSARDLTGNNIYF. The CDR3 DNA follows: TGCAGTGCTAGAGATCTTACTGGAAACAACATATATTTT.

This clonotype has a count of ten or more. The rearrangement links TRBV20-1 to TRBJ1-1, with D possibly TRBD1 on 6 matching bases. Trimming took 2 bases from V and 4 from J, leaving 14 bases between them. The CDR3 loop spans 14 amino acids. Germline V gene lookup returns CDR1 DFQATT and CDR2 SNEGSKA (reference sequence). CDR3 bases: TGCAGTGCTAGAACAGGGACCCTTAGCACTGAAGCTTTCTTT. Its protein is CSARTGTLSTEAFF.

In its sample, this clonotype was seen many times. V usage is TRBV7-9 and J usage is TRBJ2-7; TRBD2 matches 8 bases. With 5 bases clipped from V and 4 bases from J, the junction kept 10 bases outside the gene matches. Germline-derived CDR1 and CDR2 are SEHNR and FQNEAQ (reference sequence). The CDR3 runs 15 residues. CDR3 sequence: CASSDPRQRGYEQYF. The DNA for the CDR3 is TGTGCCAGCAGCGATCCCCGCCAGCGGGGGTACGAGCAGTACTTC.

In this sample, this clonotype turned up many times. The J gene is TRBJ2-7, the V gene TRBV5-1; 8 nucleotides match TRBD1. The junction had 15 bases not matched to a gene; V was cut back by 4 bases and J by 0 bases. The V gene's germline CDR1 is SGHRS and CDR2 YFSETQ. The CDR3 totals 18 residues. In DNA, the CDR3 is TGCGCCAGCAGCCCCATCGGACAGGGCCCGTCACGCTCCTACGAGCAGTACTTC. Amino acids: CASSPIGQGPSRSYEQYF.

This clonotype was counted many times. The rearrangement uses TRBV5-1 and TRBJ2-1; a possible D gene is TRBD1 (6 bases). The germline V gene encodes CDR1 SGHRS and CDR2 YFSETQ. This CDR3 spans 15 amino acids. Trimming stripped 2 bases from V and 1 base from J, with 10 bases between. CDR3 coding DNA: TGCGCCAGCAGCTTACAACAGGGATCCTACAATGAGCAGTTCTTC. Protein sequence: CASSLQQGSYNEQFF.

This clonotype was seen many times. The CDR3 loop is CASSPLTSTDTQYF. In DNA, the CDR3 is TGTGCCAGCAGCCCCCTGACTAGCACAGATACGCAGTATTTT. The chain recombines TRBV7-2 with TRBJ2-3; D is undetermined. Trimming left V 5 bases short and J 0 bases short, with 9 bases between. The CDR3 is 14 amino acids. The germline CDR1 and CDR2 sequences are SGHTA and FQGNSA.

This clonotype was detected many times. This rearrangement joins TRBV20-1 to TRBJ2-2; D gene ambiguous. CDR1 is DFQATT, CDR2 SNEGSKA, per germline (reference sequence). This CDR3 has 13 residues. V gave up 6 bases and J gave up 2 bases, with 10 bases separating them. DNA for the CDR3: TGCAGTGCGATAGGGCGAAACACCGGGGAGCTGTTTTTT. Its protein product is CSAIGRNTGELFF.